This paragraph covers one TCR beta chain sequence. The record originates from a study of blood T cell repertoires in COVID-19. This table comes from immunoSEQ multiplex PCR, and its TCRdb copy is limited to in-frame clones, with some not included. The table records 200,000 to 250,000 clones, 65% to 85% of them present only once. V trimming: 5 bases; J trimming: 3 bases; junction bases outside the gene matches: 11. This CDR3 is 16 amino acids long. The V gene's germline CDR1 is SGHTA and CDR2 FQGNSA. This TCR came from a human donor in a cohort sampled during active COVID-19. The sample was peripheral blood. J is TRBJ2-5 and V is TRBV7-2; 8 nucleotides line up with TRBD2. The CDR3 loop reads CASSLAIARGEETQYF. CDR3 nucleotide sequence: TGTGCCAGCAGCCTGGCGATAGCGCGGGGGGAAGAGACCCAGTACTTC.